This TCR beta chain comes out of a study of cytomegalovirus exposure and HLA in healthy donors. Trimming at V came to 5 bases and at J to 3 bases, leaving 13 bases not matched to a gene. Germline V CDR1 and CDR2: SGHVS, FQNEAQ. CDR3 length equals 18 residues. The PCR had 60 Vbeta and 13 Jbeta primers. Sequencing was performed with immunoSEQ multiplex PCR; in TCRdb, only in-frame clones are kept and a portion is missing. The sample contains some 99,000 clones, less than 70% of which appear only once. In this sample, this clone turned up a few times. Material for sequencing was PBMCs. The chain joins TRBV7-8 to TRBJ2-2, with TRBD1 matching 9 bases. The clonotype comes from a female donor in good health and CMV-seronegative. This CDR3 is CASSPPTGTGLDTGELFF. The DNA of the CDR3 is TGTGCCAGCAGCCCCCCTACCGGGACAGGGCTAGACACCGGGGAGCTGTTTTTT.